These 24 T cell receptor beta chains were all obtained from the same sample, sequenced in a study of T-cell reconstitution after alpha-beta-depleted transplantation in children. For TCRbeta, the library was prepared with unique molecular identifiers. TCRdb re-derived calls from the PCR reads in MiXCR, one entry per CDR3 protein. This table holds under 450,000 distinct CDR3 sequences, roughly 14% found once. The material sequenced was PBMCs, taken from the stem cell graft. The receptors derive from a human donor who donated a stem cell graft to a child with Fanconi anemia.

Ten or more counts support this clonotype. The chain combines TRBV15 with TRBJ2-3; TRBD1 matches 7 bases. V was clipped by 5 bases and J by 0 bases; unmatched bases: 5. CDR3 length equals 15 residues. Germline V gene sequence: CDR1 LNHNV, CDR2 YYDKDF (reference sequence). The CDR3 loop reads CATSSGTVSTDTQYF. CDR3 sequence (DNA): TGTGCCACCAGCTCCGGGACAGTTAGCACAGATACGCAGTATTTT.

The chain uses TRBV10-1 and TRBJ1-5, with TRBD1 as a possible D gene (5 bases). Germline V gene lookup returns CDR1 WNHNN and CDR2 SYGVQD (reference sequence). Trimming shortened V by 6 bases and J by 3 bases, and 6 bases separated the two germline ends. This CDR3 is built from 12 residues. CDR3 sequence (DNA): TGCGCCAGCAGGGGACTCAATCAGCCCCAGCATTTT. This translates into CASRGLNQPQHF.

This clonotype appeared a few times. CDR3 sequence (DNA): TGTGCCAGCAGCTTCGCACAGGGGGGAGATTCACCCCTCCACTTT. Amino acids: CASSFAQGGDSPLHF. The chain carries TRBV3-1 and TRBJ1-6; 8 bases agree with TRBD1. This CDR3 has 15 residues. Germline lookup yields CDR1 LGHDT and CDR2 YNNKEL (reference sequence). Trimming removed 5 bases from V and 8 bases from J; junction bases left unmatched: 8.

This clonotype was seen many times. V gene TRBV29-1 combines with J gene TRBJ2-1, with D perhaps TRBD1 (8 bases). Looked up from germline, CDR1 is SQVTM and CDR2 is ANQGSEA. This CDR3 has 16 amino acids. Between the trimmed V and J ends, which lost 0 bases and 1 base, there was a span of 13 bases. In nucleotides, the CDR3 is TGCAGCGTTGAAGACGGACAGGGAGGGTCCTACAATGAGCAGTTCTTC. Protein product: CSVEDGQGGSYNEQFF.

The J gene is TRBJ2-5, the V gene TRBV6-1; D is possibly TRBD1 (6 bases). Germline V gene sequence: CDR1 MNHNS, CDR2 SASEGT. Trimming stripped 6 bases from V and 4 bases from J, with 9 bases between. The CDR3 is 12 amino acids. The CDR3 sequence: CASSTQGETQYF. CDR3 nucleotides: TGTGCCAGCAGCACACAGGGAGAGACCCAGTACTTC.

The table lists this clonotype with a few counts. The gene calls are TRBV5-1 and TRBJ1-4; 9 bases align to TRBD1. CDR1 is SGHRS, CDR2 YFSETQ, per germline. V shed 5 bases and J 8 bases; nucleotides not matched to a gene: 10. The CDR3 extends over 15 amino acids. The chain's CDR3 is CASRKPGQGEEKLFF. CDR3 sequence (DNA): TGCGCCAGCAGAAAACCGGGACAGGGCGAAGAAAAACTGTTTTTT.

This clonotype was found many times. This sequence joins TRBV20-1 and TRBJ1-1; possibly TRBD1 for D (5 bases). Per germline, CDR1 DFQATT and CDR2 SNEGSKA (reference sequence). The CDR3 extends over 11 amino acids. V was cut by 5 bases and J by 3 bases, with 7 bases left in between. The CDR3 DNA reads TGCAGTGCTCGAGGGGACACTGAAGCTTTCTTT. It yields the protein CSARGDTEAFF.

In this sample, this clonotype turned up many times. V and J are TRBV6-5 and TRBJ2-7; TRBD1 is a possible D gene (6 bases). Between the trimmed V and J ends, which lost 9 bases and 7 bases, there was a span of 19 bases. The CDR3 has 13 residues. Per the germline V gene, CDR1 is MNHEY and CDR2 is SVGAGI. The CDR3 coding sequence is TGTGCCAGTGGGGACATCTTTACCAGGGAGCAGTACTTC. Encoded protein: CASGDIFTREQYF.

The chain has TRBV7-2 and TRBJ2-4; a weak D match, TRBD2 (6 bases). The CDR3 extends over 16 amino acids. Trimming took 1 base from V and 5 from J, leaving 15 bases between them. Per germline, CDR1 SGHTA and CDR2 FQGNSA. CDR3 region: CASSLVGTPGENIQYF. The CDR3, as DNA: TGTGCCAGCAGCTTAGTGGGCACCCCGGGGGAAAACATTCAGTACTTC.

Many counts were recorded for this clonotype. V and J are TRBV28 and TRBJ2-7; D remains ambiguous. Germline CDR1 and CDR2: MDHEN and SYDVKM. The V end lost 5 bases, the J end lost 6 bases, and 11 bases lay between the germline ends. The CDR3 is 12 residues long. CDR3 nucleotides: TGTGCCAGCAGTCCCAACGGTTTCGAGCAGTACGTC. Its protein product is CASSPNGFEQYV.

This clonotype showed up just a few times. The chain is built from TRBV12-3 or TRBV12-4 and TRBJ2-3, with 9 positions matching TRBD1. CDR3 size: 16 residues. V trimming: 4 bases; J trimming: 4 bases; junction bases outside the gene matches: 9. This CDR3 reads CASSSPGQGQADTQYF. The CDR3 bases are TGTGCCAGCAGTTCCCCGGGACAGGGCCAAGCAGATACGCAGTATTTT.

A few counts support this clonotype. V is TRBV12-3 or TRBV12-4 and J is TRBJ1-2, with D possibly being TRBD1 (5 bases). This CDR3 spans 14 amino acids. Trimming shortened V by 7 bases and J by 7 bases, and 19 bases separated the two germline ends. In nucleotides, the CDR3 is TGTGCCAGCACTCACTCGGGGGGAGGAGTTGGCTACACCTTC. This gives the protein CASTHSGGGVGYTF.

This clonotype was counted only a few times. V gene TRBV29-1 combines with J gene TRBJ1-2; D is unclear. This CDR3 has 13 amino acids. CDR1 is SQVTM and CDR2 is ANQGSEA in the germline V gene. V lost 3 bases, J lost 3 bases, and 11 bases lay in between. The CDR3 loop is CSVDSGLDYGYTF. The DNA of the CDR3 is TGCAGCGTTGATTCCGGGTTGGACTATGGCTACACCTTC.

This clonotype was counted at least ten times. This rearrangement joins TRBV2 to TRBJ2-5, with D perhaps being TRBD1 or TRBD2 (5 bases each). Germline V CDR1 and CDR2: SNHLY, FYNNEI. The CDR3 spans 15 residues. The V end lost 7 bases, the J end lost 3 bases, and 18 bases lay between the germline ends. The CDR3 protein is CASIEGKGFKETQYF. For the CDR3, the DNA is TGTGCCAGCATTGAGGGGAAGGGCTTCAAAGAGACCCAGTACTTC.

The chain uses TRBV12-3 or TRBV12-4 and TRBJ2-2, with a weak D call TRBD1 (6 bases). This CDR3 contains 14 residues. Trimming removed 5 bases from V and 5 bases from J, with 12 bases in between. CDR3 region: CASSKTGRTGELFF. CDR3 bases: TGTGCCAGCAGTAAGACAGGTAGAACCGGGGAGCTGTTTTTT.

In its sample, this clonotype was seen a few times. The chain carries TRBV2 and TRBJ1-5; TRBD1 matches 10 bases. The CDR3 extends over 15 amino acids. V lost 5 bases and J lost 5; bases outside the gene matches: 6. CDR1 and CDR2 (germline): SNHLY, FYNNEI. The CDR3 DNA reads TGTGCCAGCAGTACAGACAGGGGGCTGGATCAGCCCCAGCATTTT. As protein: CASSTDRGLDQPQHF.

The chain uses TRBV7-2 and TRBJ2-1; a possible D gene is TRBD2 (6 bases). Germline-derived CDR1 and CDR2 are SGHTA and FQGNSA. The CDR3 is 14 amino acids. V lost 6 bases and J lost 2, with 11 bases in between. As DNA, the CDR3 is TGTGCCAGCAGTTCTAGCGATACCTACAATGAGCAGTTCTTC. It yields the protein CASSSSDTYNEQFF.

This clonotype was seen a few times. V is TRBV6-5 and J is TRBJ2-2; 8 bases align to TRBD1. The CDR3 has 15 amino acids. The germline V gene has CDR1 MNHEY and CDR2 SVGAGI. Trimming at V came to 2 bases and at J to 4 bases, leaving 3 bases not matched to a gene. CDR3 sequence reads: CASSYDRGGTGELFF. The CDR3 bases are TGTGCCAGCAGTTACGACAGGGGCGGCACCGGGGAGCTGTTTTTT.

CDR3: CASSQDTGVIYEQFF. The DNA for the CDR3 is TGTGCCAGCAGCCAAGATACGGGGGTTATTTATGAGCAGTTCTTC. The V gene is TRBV3-1, the J gene TRBJ2-1, with D possibly TRBD2 on 6 matching bases. V gave up 0 bases and J gave up 8 bases, with 14 bases separating them. Germline CDR1 and CDR2: LGHDT and YNNKEL (reference sequence). This CDR3 spans 15 amino acids.

The chain has TRBV10-2 and TRBJ1-1; 7 bases are a match to TRBD1. CDR3 length: 14 amino acids. Germline trimming cut 6 bases from V and 5 bases from J; bases unmatched to any gene: 9. Germline V CDR1 and CDR2: WSHSY, SAAADI. The chain's CDR3 is CASRQQGTGTEAFF. The DNA of the CDR3 is TGCGCCAGCAGGCAACAGGGGACGGGGACTGAAGCTTTCTTT.

This clonotype was seen only a few times. This chain joins TRBV4-3 and TRBJ1-2, with 7 bases lining up with TRBD1. V was clipped by 3 bases and J by 6 bases; unmatched bases: 16. CDR1 is LGHNA and CDR2 is YSLEER in the germline V gene. CDR3 length equals 17 residues. The CDR3 loop reads CASSQLHVRDRADGYTF. In DNA form, the CDR3 reads TGCGCCAGCAGCCAGCTACACGTCCGGGACAGAGCTGATGGCTACACCTTC.

This clonotype has more than one count but fewer than ten. The CDR3 nucleotides read TGTGCCATCAGTGAGCGGGCTCGGGGCACCGGGGAGCTGTTTTTT. Translated: CAISERARGTGELFF. This rearrangement joins TRBV10-3 to TRBJ2-2, with a weak D call TRBD2 (5 bases). The CDR3 totals 15 residues. In germline, CDR1 is ENHRY, CDR2 SYGVKD. The V end was cut by 2 bases, the J end by 4 bases, with 11 bases between.

This chain joins TRBV5-5 and TRBJ1-2; the match to TRBD1 covers 8 bases. Germline V gene lookup returns CDR1 SGHKS and CDR2 YYEKEE (reference sequence). V shed 4 bases and J 2 bases; nucleotides not matched to a gene: 4. The CDR3 has 14 amino acids. This CDR3 is CASSIGQGNYGYTF. The CDR3 DNA sequence: TGTGCCAGCAGCATTGGACAGGGCAACTATGGCTACACCTTC.

This clonotype was recorded many times. The chain links TRBV12-3 or TRBV12-4 to TRBJ1-3; unclear D gene. V was clipped by 5 bases and J by 0 bases, with 11 bases between them. The CDR3 consists of 15 residues. The chain's CDR3 is CASSLGYSSGNTIYF. DNA for the CDR3: TGTGCCAGCAGTCTCGGTTACTCCTCTGGAAACACCATATATTTT.